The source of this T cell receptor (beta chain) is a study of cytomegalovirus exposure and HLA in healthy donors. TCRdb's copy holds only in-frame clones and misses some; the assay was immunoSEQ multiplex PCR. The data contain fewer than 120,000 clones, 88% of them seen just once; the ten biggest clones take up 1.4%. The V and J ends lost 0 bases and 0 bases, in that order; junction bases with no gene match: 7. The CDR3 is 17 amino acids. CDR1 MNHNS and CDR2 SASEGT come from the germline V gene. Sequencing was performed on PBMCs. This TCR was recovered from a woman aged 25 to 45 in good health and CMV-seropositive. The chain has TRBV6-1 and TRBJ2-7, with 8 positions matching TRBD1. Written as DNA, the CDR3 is TGTGCCAGCAGTGAAGCTCGAAGGGACAGGTACTCCTACGAGCAGTACTTC. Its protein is CASSEARRDRYSYEQYF.